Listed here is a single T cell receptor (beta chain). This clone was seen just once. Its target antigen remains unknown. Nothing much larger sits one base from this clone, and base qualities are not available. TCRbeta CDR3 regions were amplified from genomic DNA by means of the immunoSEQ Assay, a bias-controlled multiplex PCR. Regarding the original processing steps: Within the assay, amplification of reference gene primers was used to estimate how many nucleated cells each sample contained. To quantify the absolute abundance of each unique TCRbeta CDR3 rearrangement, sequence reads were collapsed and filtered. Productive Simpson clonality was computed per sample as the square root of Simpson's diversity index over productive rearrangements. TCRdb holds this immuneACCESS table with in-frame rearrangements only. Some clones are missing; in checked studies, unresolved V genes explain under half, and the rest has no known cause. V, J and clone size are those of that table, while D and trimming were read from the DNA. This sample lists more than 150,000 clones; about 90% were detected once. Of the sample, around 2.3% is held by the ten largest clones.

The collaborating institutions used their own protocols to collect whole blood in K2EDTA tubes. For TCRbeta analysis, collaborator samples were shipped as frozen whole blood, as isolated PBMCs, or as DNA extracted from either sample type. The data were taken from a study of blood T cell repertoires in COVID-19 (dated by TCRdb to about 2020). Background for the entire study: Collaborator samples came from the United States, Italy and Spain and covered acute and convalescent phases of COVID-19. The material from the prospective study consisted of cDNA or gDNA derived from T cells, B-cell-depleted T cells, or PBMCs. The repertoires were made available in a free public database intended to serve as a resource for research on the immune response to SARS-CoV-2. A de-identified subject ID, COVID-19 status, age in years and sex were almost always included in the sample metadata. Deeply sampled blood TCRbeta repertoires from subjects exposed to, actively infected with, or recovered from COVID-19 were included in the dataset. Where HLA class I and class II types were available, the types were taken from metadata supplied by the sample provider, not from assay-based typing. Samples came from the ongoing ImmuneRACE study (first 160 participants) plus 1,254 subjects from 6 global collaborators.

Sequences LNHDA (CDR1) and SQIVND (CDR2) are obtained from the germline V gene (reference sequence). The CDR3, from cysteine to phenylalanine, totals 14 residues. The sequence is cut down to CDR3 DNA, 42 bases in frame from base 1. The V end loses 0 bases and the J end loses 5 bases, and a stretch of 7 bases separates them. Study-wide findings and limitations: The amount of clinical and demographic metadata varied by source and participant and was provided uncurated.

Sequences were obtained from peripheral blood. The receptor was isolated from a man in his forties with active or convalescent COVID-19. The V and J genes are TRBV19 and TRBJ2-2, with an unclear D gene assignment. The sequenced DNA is TGTGCCAGTAGTATAGAGCCTAGTACCGGGGAGCTGTTTTTT. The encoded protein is CASSIEPSTGELFF.